This T cell receptor beta chain was observed in a study of T-cell reconstitution after alpha-beta-depleted transplantation in children. Study-level results: Newly produced T cells mostly accounted for T-cell counts and diversity one year post-transplant. Certain patients had high TCRbeta diversity at day 60, and it came from recipient T cells and thymic progenitors that survived. There were reportedly several hundred expanded graft clones from which alpha-beta T cells came about two months after transplant.

Regarding this clonotype: Its antigen is still unknown.

The TCRbeta library incorporated unique molecular identifiers. MiXCR, run by TCRdb on the PCR reads, gives a single entry per CDR3 protein. The sample records 450,000 to 550,000 distinct CDR3 sequences, over 10% being singletons. The germline V gene has CDR1 DFQATT and CDR2 SNEGSKA (reference sequence). The CDR3 extends over 16 amino acids. The V gene lost 0 bases and the J gene lost 0 bases, with 12 bases spanning the gap. The rearrangement links TRBV20-1 to TRBJ2-1; D tentatively reads TRBD1 or TRBD2 (5 bases each). This receptor was taken from a female patient aged 2 to 10 who had a stem cell transplant for aplastic anemia, so the T cells may come from the graft donor. The source was PBMCs, mostly from graft donor cells, collected 180 days after TCRalphabeta/CD19-depleted stem cell transplant. DNA of the CDR3: TGCAGTGCTAGAGATCGGGGCGGCAGCTCCTACAATGAGCAGTTCTTC. Its translation: CSARDRGGSSYNEQFF.